This T cell receptor beta chain was profiled in a study of cytomegalovirus exposure and HLA in healthy donors. Study-wide findings and caveats: Researchers reported in a later analysis that a missense DCLRE1C variant was tied to TCR beta V- and J-gene trimming. Cytomegalovirus-associated TCR beta chains were listed, numbering approximately 150. Later analysis indicated greater clonal expansion among HLA-associated TCR beta chains than among equally common other chains. The authors confirmed in vitro that a few CMV-associated chains were specific for CMV antigens.

The CDR3 covers 13 residues. Germline CDR1 and CDR2: SEHNR and FQNEAQ (reference sequence). PCR involved 60 Vbeta and 13 Jbeta primers. Sequencing was performed with immunoSEQ multiplex PCR; in TCRdb, only in-frame clones are kept and a portion is missing. The repertoire holds around 150,000 clones, with around 77% as singletons. Regarding this clone: Its target is unknown. A read error may account for a junction end that differs from germline.

This chain connects TRBV7-9 to TRBJ2-3; D possibly corresponds to TRBD1 (6 bases). Sequencing used PBMCs. The source of this sequence is a woman in her twenties or thirties in good health and CMV-seronegative. CDR3 sequence reads: CASSQTDSFHQGF. CDR3 nucleotide sequence: TGTGCCAGCAGCCAGACGGACAGCTTTCATCAGGGATTT.